The 10 T cell receptor beta chains below all came from one sample that was sequenced in a study of response to subunit inactivated influenza vaccine (dated by TCRdb to between 2017 and 2018). Library method: RT-PCR. The run used an Illumina HiSeq 2500. TCRdb reprocessed the public reads (quality trimming at Q25 with fastp, clone calling with MiXCR) and kept in-frame beta chains. Duplicate CDR3 protein sequences are folded into a single record with the most common DNA and genes. The sample records fewer than 800,000 distinct CDR3 sequences, approximately 15% of which are singletons. The ten largest clones add up to around 10% of the sample. The sequenced sample was PBMCs from blood, obtained 11 to 12 days after vaccination. These receptors were obtained from a man aged 45-60 years who received an inactivated influenza vaccine. Donor details come from another sample of the same person, matched by shared clones.

The chain uses TRBV6-1 and TRBJ2-5; 8 nucleotides align to TRBD1. CDR3 size: 13 residues. After removal of 10 bases from V and 5 bases from J, the junction contained 9 bases not matched to a gene. Looked up from germline, CDR1 is MNHNS and CDR2 is SASEGT. In nucleotides, the CDR3 is TGTGCCACCCTTCGACAGGGGATGGAGACCCAGTACTTC. This translates into CATLRQGMETQYF.

This clonotype was picked up many times. The CDR3 spells CASSSGAEGYEQYF. DNA of the CDR3: TGCGCCAGCAGCTCGGGAGCGGAAGGTTACGAGCAGTACTTC. This chain joins TRBV5-1 and TRBJ2-7, with D maybe TRBD2 (6 bases). The CDR3 sequence is 14 residues long. CDR1 and CDR2 from the germline V gene are SGHRS and YFSETQ. Trimming left V 3 bases short and J 4 bases short, with 14 bases between.

The table lists this clonotype with a few counts. The rearrangement uses TRBV12-3 or TRBV12-4 and TRBJ2-1; D is ambiguous. The CDR3 sequence is 10 residues long. V was shortened by 2 bases and J by 10 bases, with 3 bases between the two germline ends. CDR3 in amino acids: CASSLHEQFF. The CDR3 coding sequence is TGTGCCAGCAGTTTACACGAGCAGTTCTTC.

J is TRBJ2-3 and V is TRBV10-3, with D tentatively TRBD2 (7 bases). The V gene's germline CDR1 is ENHRY and CDR2 SYGVKD. This CDR3 has 14 amino acids. V lost 8 bases and J lost 1, with 13 bases in between. The CDR3 region has the DNA TGTGCCATCTGGGGGGGCCACGGCACAGATACGCAGTATTTT. This codes for CAIWGGHGTDTQYF.

This clonotype showed up just a few times. This chain uses TRBV4-2 with TRBJ2-7; 11 bases fit TRBD2. The CDR3 has 16 residues. The trim removed 5 bases at V and 2 bases at J, leaving 8 bases unmatched. The V gene's germline CDR1 is LGHNA and CDR2 YNFKEQ. CDR3 sequence (DNA): TGTGCCAGCAGCTTATACCTAGCGGGGGGAACCTACGAGCAGTACTTC. It encodes CASSLYLAGGTYEQYF.

The chain joins TRBV7-2 to TRBJ1-6; D not certain. This CDR3 has 13 amino acids. Germline V lookup: CDR1 SGHTA, CDR2 FQGNSA. Between the trimmed V and J ends, which lost 3 bases and 10 bases, there was a span of 10 bases. The CDR3 sequence: CASSFDSTSPLHF. The CDR3 region has the DNA TGTGCCAGCAGCTTTGACTCGACCTCACCCCTCCACTTT.

This clonotype was counted a few times. The gene calls are TRBV25-1 and TRBJ2-7, with no clear D. Germline V gene sequence: CDR1 MGHDK, CDR2 SYGVNS. The CDR3 length is 12 residues. V lost 4 bases to trimming and J lost 5 bases, with 9 bases between them. Here the CDR3 reads CASSGGRHEQYF. In nucleotides, the CDR3 is TGTGCCAGCAGTGGCGGAAGACACGAGCAGTACTTC.

This clonotype was detected a few times. The chain has TRBV20-1 and TRBJ1-5; tentatively, D is TRBD1 (5 bases). Germline V CDR1 and CDR2: DFQATT, SNEGSKA (reference sequence). The CDR3 covers 13 residues. Trimming stripped 3 bases from V and 2 bases from J, with 8 bases between. CDR3 in amino acids: CSARGLGNQPQHF. The CDR3 bases are TGCAGTGCTAGGGGACTGGGCAATCAGCCCCAGCATTTT.

This clonotype was counted only a few times. V usage is TRBV6-5 and J usage is TRBJ2-7, with 7 bases matching TRBD1. J gave up 6 bases and V 6 bases, and 5 bases lay outside the gene matches. CDR1 is MNHEY and CDR2 is SVGAGI in the germline V gene. The CDR3 runs to 12 residues. CDR3 sequence (DNA): TGTGCCAGCAGACAGGGGTCGAGCGAGCAGTACTTC. This encodes CASRQGSSEQYF.

V is TRBV7-2 and J is TRBJ1-2; 8 bases are shared with TRBD1. The CDR3 runs to 13 residues. Germline loops: CDR1 SGHTA, CDR2 FQGNSA. With 7 bases clipped from V and 8 bases from J, the junction kept 9 bases outside the gene matches. CDR3 loop: CASKTRGRRGYTF. CDR3 in DNA: TGTGCCAGCAAAACCAGGGGGCGGAGGGGCTACACCTTC.